This T cell receptor beta chain was obtained from a study of identical twins. Trimming cost V 4 bases and J 1 base; bases outside gene matches: 5. The CDR3 runs to 14 residues. Germline V gene data show CDR1 as SGHRS and CDR2 as YFSETQ. Concerning this clonotype itself: Its antigen is still unknown.

The study's findings and limits: For out-of-frame alpha sequences shared by twins, low generation probability was in excess.

MiXCR was run by TCRdb on the 5' RACE reads, yielding one entry per CDR3 protein. The sample comprises a few hundred thousand distinct CDR3 sequences, 15% of which are singletons, and around 0.48% rests with the top ten. These same records also appear under a second study, on yellow fever vaccine responses in identical twins.

Material: CD4+ T cells sorted from blood. The rearrangement uses TRBV5-1 and TRBJ2-7; 7 positions agree with TRBD1. The sequence came from a woman aged 18-29 years in good health. CDR3 coding DNA: TGCGCCAGCAGCGCCCGACAGGGTTCCTACGAGCAGTACGTC. Residues: CASSARQGSYEQYV.